This TCR beta chain was obtained from a study of T cell responses to AZD1222 COVID-19 vaccine. Study outcomes and limitations: Repertoire sampling occurred only after the peak T cell response. Recipients of two AZD1222 doses showed rising Spike-specific TCR breadth and depth. Mostly white British, mostly female donors; authors suggested clonal diversity may be underestimated. Reportedly, close to half of spike-specific TCRs are directed against unmutated variant regions.

TCRdb's table, derived via immunoSEQ multiplex PCR, lists solely in-frame clones and lacks some. The sample shows about 160,000 clones, more than 85% of them seen only once. This CDR3 has 14 amino acids. Trimming cost V 8 bases and J 0 bases, with 10 bases left between them. Germline V gene sequence: CDR1 WNHNN, CDR2 SYGVQD (reference sequence). Concerning this clone: Its antigen is unknown.

This sequence joins TRBV10-1 and TRBJ2-2; a weak D match, TRBD2 (6 bases). The sequenced sample was peripheral blood, obtained on day 0 of AZD1222 vaccination. This clonotype was sampled from an adult in good health. The CDR3 here is CASGRLANTGELFF. CDR3 DNA: TGCGCCAGCGGAAGACTAGCGAACACCGGGGAGCTGTTTTTT.